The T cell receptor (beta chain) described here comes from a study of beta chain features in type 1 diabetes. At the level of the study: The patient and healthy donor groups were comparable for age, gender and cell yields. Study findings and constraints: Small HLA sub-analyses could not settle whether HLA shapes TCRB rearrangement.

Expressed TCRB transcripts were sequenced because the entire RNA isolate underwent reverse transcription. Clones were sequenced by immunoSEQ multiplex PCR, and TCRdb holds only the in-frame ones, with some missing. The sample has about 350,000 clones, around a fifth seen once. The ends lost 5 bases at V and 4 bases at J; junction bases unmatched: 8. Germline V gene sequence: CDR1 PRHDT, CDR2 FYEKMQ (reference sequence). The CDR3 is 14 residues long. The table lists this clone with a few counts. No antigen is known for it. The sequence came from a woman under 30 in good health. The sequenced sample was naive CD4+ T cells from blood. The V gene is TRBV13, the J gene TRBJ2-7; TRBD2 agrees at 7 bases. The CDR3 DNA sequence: TGTGCCAGCAGCCCCTTAAGGGAGGGGTACGAGCAGTACTTC. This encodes CASSPLREGYEQYF.